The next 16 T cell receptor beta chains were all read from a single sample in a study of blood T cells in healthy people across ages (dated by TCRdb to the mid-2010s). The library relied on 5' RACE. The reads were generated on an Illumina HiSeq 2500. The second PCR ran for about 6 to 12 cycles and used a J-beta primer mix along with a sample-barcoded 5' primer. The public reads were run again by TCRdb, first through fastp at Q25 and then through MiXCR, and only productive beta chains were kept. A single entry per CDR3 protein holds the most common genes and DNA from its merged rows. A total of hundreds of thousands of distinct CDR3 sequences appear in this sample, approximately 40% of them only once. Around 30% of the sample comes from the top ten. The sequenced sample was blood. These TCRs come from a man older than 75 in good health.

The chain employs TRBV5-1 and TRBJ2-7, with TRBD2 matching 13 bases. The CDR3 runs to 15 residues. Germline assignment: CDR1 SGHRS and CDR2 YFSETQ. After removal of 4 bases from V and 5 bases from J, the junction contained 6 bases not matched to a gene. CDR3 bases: TGCGCCAGCAGCGCTGGACTAGCGGGAGTCAACGAGCAGTACTTC. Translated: CASSAGLAGVNEQYF.

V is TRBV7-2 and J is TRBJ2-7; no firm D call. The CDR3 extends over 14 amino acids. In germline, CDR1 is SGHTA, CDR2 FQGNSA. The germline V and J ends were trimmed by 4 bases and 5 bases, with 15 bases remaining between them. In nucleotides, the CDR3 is TGTGCCAGCAGCTCGCTAGATGGGCCCCACGAGCAGTACTTC. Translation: CASSSLDGPHEQYF.

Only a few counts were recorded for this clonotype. The CDR3: CASSSPLAGTQYF. The DNA for the CDR3 is TGTGCCAGCAGCTCCCCTCTAGCGGGTACGCAGTATTTT. This chain uses TRBV7-6 with TRBJ2-3; 8 bases map to TRBD2. Germline trimming cut 4 bases from V and 8 bases from J; bases unmatched to any gene: 5. Germline V gene sequence: CDR1 SGHVS, CDR2 FNYEAQ. The CDR3 is 13 amino acids.

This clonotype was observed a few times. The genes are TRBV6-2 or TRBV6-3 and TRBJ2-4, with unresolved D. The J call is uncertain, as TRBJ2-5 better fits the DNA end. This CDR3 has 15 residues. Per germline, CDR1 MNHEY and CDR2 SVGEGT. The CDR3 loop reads CASSYPVGKAETQYF. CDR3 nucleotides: TGTGCCAGCAGTTACCCCGTGGGGAAGGCAGAGACCCAGTACTTC.

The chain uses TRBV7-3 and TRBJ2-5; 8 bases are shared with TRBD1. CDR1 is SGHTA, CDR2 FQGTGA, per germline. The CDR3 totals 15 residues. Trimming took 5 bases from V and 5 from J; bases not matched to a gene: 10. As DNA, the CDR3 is TGTGCCAGCAGCCCTCGGACAGGGTTTGGGGAGACCCAGTACTTC. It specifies CASSPRTGFGETQYF. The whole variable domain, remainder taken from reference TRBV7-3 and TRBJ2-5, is GAGVSQTPSNKVTEKGKYVELRCDPISGHTALYWYRQSLGQGPEFLIYFQGTGAADDSGLPNDRFFAVRPEGSVSTLKIQRTERGDSAVYLCASSPRTGFGETQYFGPGTRLLVL.

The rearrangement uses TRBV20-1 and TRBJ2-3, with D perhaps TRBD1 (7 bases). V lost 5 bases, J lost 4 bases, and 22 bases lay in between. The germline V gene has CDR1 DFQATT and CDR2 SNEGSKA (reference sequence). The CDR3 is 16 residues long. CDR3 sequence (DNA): TGCAGTGCTCCTGGCGGGACAGCCACTATGGCAGATACGCAGTATTTT. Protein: CSAPGGTATMADTQYF.

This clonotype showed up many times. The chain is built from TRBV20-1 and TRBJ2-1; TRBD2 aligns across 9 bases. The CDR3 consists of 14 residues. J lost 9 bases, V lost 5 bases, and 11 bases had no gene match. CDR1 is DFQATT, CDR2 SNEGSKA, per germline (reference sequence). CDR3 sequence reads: CSARRLAEWSEQFF. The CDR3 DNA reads TGCAGTGCTCGAAGACTAGCGGAATGGAGTGAGCAGTTCTTC.

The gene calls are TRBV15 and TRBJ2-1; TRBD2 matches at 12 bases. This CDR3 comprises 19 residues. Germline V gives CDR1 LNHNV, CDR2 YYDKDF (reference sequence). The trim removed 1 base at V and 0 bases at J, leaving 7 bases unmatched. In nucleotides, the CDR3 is TGTGCCACCAGCAGAGTGGCTAGCGGGGGGGTTAGCTCCTACAATGAGCAGTTCTTC. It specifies CATSRVASGGVSSYNEQFF.

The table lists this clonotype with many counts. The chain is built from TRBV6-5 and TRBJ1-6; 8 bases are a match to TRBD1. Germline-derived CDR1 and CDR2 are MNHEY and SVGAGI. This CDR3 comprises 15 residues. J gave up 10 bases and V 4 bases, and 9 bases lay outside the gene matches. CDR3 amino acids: CASSSGDRGQSPLHF. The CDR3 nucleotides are TGTGCCAGCAGTTCAGGAGACAGGGGTCAGTCACCCCTCCACTTT.

CDR3 DNA sequence: TGCGCCAGCAGCTTGCGCCGGGACACACTCTACAATGAGCAGTTCTTC. Protein product: CASSLRRDTLYNEQFF. The rearrangement links TRBV5-1 to TRBJ2-1, with D possibly TRBD1 on 6 matching bases. Looked up from germline, CDR1 is SGHRS and CDR2 is YFSETQ. The CDR3 runs 16 residues. V lost 1 base and J lost 3, with 14 bases in between.

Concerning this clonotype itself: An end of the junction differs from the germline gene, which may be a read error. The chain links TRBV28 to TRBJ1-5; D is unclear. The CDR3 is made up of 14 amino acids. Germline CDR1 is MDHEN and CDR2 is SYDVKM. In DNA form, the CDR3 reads TGTGCCAGCAGTGTATGGCAGCGAACGAAGCCCCAGCATTTT. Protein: CASSVWQRTKPQHF.

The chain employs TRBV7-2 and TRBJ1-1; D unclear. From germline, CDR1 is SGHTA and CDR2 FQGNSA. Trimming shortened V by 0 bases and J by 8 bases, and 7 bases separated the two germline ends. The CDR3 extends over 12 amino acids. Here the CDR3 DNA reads TGTGCCAGCAGCTTAGCCTTAGGCGAAGCTTTCTTT. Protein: CASSLALGEAFF. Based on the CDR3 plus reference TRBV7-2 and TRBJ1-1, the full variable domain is GAGVSQSPSNKVTEKGKDVELRCDPISGHTALYWYRQSLGQGLEFLIYFQGNSAPDKSGLPSDRFSAERTGGSVSTLTIQRTQQEDSAVYLCASSLALGEAFFGQGTRLTVV.

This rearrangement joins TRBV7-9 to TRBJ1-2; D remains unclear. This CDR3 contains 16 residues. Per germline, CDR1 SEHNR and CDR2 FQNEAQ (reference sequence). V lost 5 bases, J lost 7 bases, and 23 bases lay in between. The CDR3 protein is CASSVETEAAPGGYTF. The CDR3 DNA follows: TGTGCCAGCAGCGTAGAAACAGAAGCCGCGCCTGGTGGCTACACCTTC. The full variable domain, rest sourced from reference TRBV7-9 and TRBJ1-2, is DTGVSQNPRHKITKRGQNVTFRCDPISEHNRLYWYRQTLGQGPEFLTYFQNEAQLEKSRLLSDRFSAERPKGSFSTLEIQRTEQGDSAMYLCASSVETEAAPGGYTFGSGTRLTVV.

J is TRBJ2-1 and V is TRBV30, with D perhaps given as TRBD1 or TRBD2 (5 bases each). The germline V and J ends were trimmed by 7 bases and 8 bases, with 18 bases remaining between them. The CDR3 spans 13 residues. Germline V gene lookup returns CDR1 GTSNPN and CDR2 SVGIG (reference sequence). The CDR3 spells CASEGQAGDEQFF. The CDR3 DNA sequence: TGTGCCTCCGAGGGGCAGGCCGGGGATGAGCAGTTCTTC.

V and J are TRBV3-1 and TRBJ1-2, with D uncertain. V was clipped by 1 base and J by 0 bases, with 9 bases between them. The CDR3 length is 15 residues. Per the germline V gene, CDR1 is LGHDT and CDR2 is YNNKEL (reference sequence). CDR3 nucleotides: TGTGCCAGCAGCCAAGCGGACGGATCTAACTATGGCTACACCTTC. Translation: CASSQADGSNYGYTF.

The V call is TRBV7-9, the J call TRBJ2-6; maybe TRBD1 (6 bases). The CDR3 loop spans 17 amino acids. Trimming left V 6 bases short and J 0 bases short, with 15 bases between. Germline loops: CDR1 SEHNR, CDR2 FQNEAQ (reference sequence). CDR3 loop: CASSSGQKSSGANVLTF. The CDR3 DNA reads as TGTGCCAGCAGTTCCGGACAGAAGAGCTCTGGGGCCAACGTCCTGACTTTC.